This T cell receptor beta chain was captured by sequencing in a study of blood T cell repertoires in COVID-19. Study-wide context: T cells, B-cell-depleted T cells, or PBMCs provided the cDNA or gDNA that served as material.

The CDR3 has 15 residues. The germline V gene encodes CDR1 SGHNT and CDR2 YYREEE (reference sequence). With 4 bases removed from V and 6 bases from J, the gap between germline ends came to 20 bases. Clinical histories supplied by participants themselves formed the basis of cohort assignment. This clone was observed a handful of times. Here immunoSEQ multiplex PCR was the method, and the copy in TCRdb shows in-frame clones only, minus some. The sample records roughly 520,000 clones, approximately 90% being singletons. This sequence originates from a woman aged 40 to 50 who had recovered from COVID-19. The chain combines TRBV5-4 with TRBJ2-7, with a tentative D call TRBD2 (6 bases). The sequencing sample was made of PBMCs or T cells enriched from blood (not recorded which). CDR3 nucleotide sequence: TGTGCCAGCAGCCGGGGCGGGGTAGCCAGAACCGAGCAGTACTTC. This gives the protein CASSRGGVARTEQYF.